Below, 31 T cell receptor beta chains from the same sample are listed, as sequenced in a study of blood T cell repertoires in COVID-19. Assay: immunoSEQ multiplex PCR; the TCRdb copy retains only in-frame clones and omits some. The data contain some 240,000 clones, around 84% of them singletons. Sequencing input: peripheral blood. The receptors shown here come from a woman in her 40s who had recovered from COVID-19.

The J gene is TRBJ1-1, the V gene TRBV4-2; 9 bases map to TRBD1. The germline V gene has CDR1 LGHNA and CDR2 YNFKEQ. The CDR3 contains 16 residues. V trimming: 4 bases; J trimming: 1 base; junction bases outside the gene matches: 7. The CDR3 region has the DNA TGTGCCAGCAGCCCACCTTTGGGACAGGGGAACACTGAAGCTTTCTTT. It specifies CASSPPLGQGNTEAFF.

The J gene is TRBJ1-2, the V gene TRBV4-2; 9 bases fit TRBD1. The CDR3 covers 13 residues. With 3 bases clipped from V and 8 bases from J, the junction kept 4 bases outside the gene matches. The germline gives CDR1 LGHNA, CDR2 YNFKEQ. The CDR3 is CASSQGQGTGYTF. The CDR3 DNA follows: TGTGCCAGCAGCCAGGGACAGGGTACCGGCTACACCTTC.

The J gene is TRBJ2-2, the V gene TRBV7-9; 7 bases are a match to TRBD1. V was clipped by 5 bases and J by 3 bases; unmatched bases: 6. CDR1 and CDR2 (germline): SEHNR, FQNEAQ (reference sequence). This CDR3 spans 15 amino acids. CDR3 residues: CASSPSTGYTGELFF. CDR3 bases: TGTGCCAGCAGCCCATCGACAGGGTACACCGGGGAGCTGTTTTTT.

This clone was observed a single time. The genes are TRBV2 and TRBJ2-7, with 7 bases lining up with TRBD1. Trimming took 6 bases from V and 5 from J; bases not matched to a gene: 10. The CDR3 extends over 14 amino acids. Germline CDR1 is SNHLY and CDR2 is FYNNEI. The CDR3 DNA reads TGTGCCAGCAGACCCAAAACAGGGGTCCACGAGCAGTACTTC. This translates into CASRPKTGVHEQYF.

The CDR3: CASSLPSRTPSYEQYF. The CDR3 DNA is TGTGCCAGCAGTTTACCATCGAGAACCCCCTCCTACGAGCAGTACTTC. The chain combines TRBV28 with TRBJ2-7; D unclear. V gave up 2 bases and J gave up 0 bases, with 14 bases separating them. The CDR3 is made up of 16 amino acids. Germline values: CDR1 MDHEN, CDR2 SYDVKM.

A few counts support this clone. The J gene is TRBJ1-5, the V gene TRBV19; the D gene is possibly TRBD1 (5 bases). Trimming removed 6 bases at V and 2 bases at J, with 14 bases between. The CDR3 is 15 amino acids. The germline gives CDR1 LNHDA, CDR2 SQIVND (reference sequence). The CDR3 loop is CASRGVLAGNQPQHF. The CDR3 DNA reads as TGTGCCAGTAGGGGGGTTCTAGCGGGCAATCAGCCCCAGCATTTT.

This clone has more than one count but fewer than ten. The V and J genes are TRBV9 and TRBJ2-7, with 7 bases that match TRBD1. Germline lookup yields CDR1 SGDLS and CDR2 YYNGEE. Losses at the gene ends were 3 bases for V and 7 bases for J; bases not matched to a gene: 10. This CDR3 region has 14 residues. CDR3 protein: CASSAGTVFGEQYF. Written as DNA, the CDR3 is TGTGCCAGCAGCGCGGGGACAGTCTTCGGGGAGCAGTACTTC.

This chain uses TRBV13 with TRBJ1-1; tentative D call: TRBD1 (6 bases). The CDR3 sequence is 15 residues long. Germline loops: CDR1 PRHDT, CDR2 FYEKMQ (reference sequence). V was trimmed by 3 bases and J by 4 bases, leaving 15 bases between them. In DNA form, the CDR3 reads TGTGCCAGCAGCTTCCCAAGCCAGGGGCTCACTGAAGCTTTCTTT. It translates to CASSFPSQGLTEAFF.

This chain links TRBV5-1 with TRBJ1-3; D is perhaps TRBD1 (6 bases). Per germline, CDR1 SGHRS and CDR2 YFSETQ. The germline V and J ends were trimmed by 4 bases and 3 bases, with 14 bases remaining between them. The CDR3 sequence is 15 residues long. The CDR3 nucleotides are TGCGCCAGCAGCCTCCCGACAGGAGTTGGAAACACCATATATTTT. This sequence encodes CASSLPTGVGNTIYF.

The CDR3 loop reads CASSLGRAPFRGTNEKLFF. The CDR3 DNA reads TGTGCCAGCAGTTTGGGCCGGGCCCCGTTCCGGGGAACTAATGAAAAACTGTTTTTT. This chain uses TRBV28 with TRBJ1-4; D call uncertain. Trimming shortened V by 3 bases and J by 1 base, and 21 bases separated the two germline ends. The CDR3 sequence is 19 residues long. Germline V gives CDR1 MDHEN, CDR2 SYDVKM. The whole variable domain, remainder taken from reference TRBV28 and TRBJ1-4, is DVKVTQSSRYLVKRTGEKVFLECVQDMDHENMFWYRQDPGLGLRLIYFSYDVKMKEKGDIPEGYSVSREKKERFSLILESASTNQTSMYLCASSLGRAPFRGTNEKLFFGSGTQLSVL.

V and J are TRBV9 and TRBJ2-2; a possible D gene is TRBD2 (7 bases). Germline CDR1 is SGDLS and CDR2 is YYNGEE. The CDR3 covers 16 residues. The V gene lost 5 bases and the J gene lost 4 bases, with 18 bases spanning the gap. The CDR3 spells CASSSSGRGSTGELFF. CDR3 DNA sequence: TGTGCCAGCAGTTCCTCGGGGAGGGGGAGCACCGGGGAGCTGTTTTTT.

This chain uses TRBV5-6 with TRBJ1-2; 7 nucleotides match TRBD1. The CDR3 totals 18 residues. Losses at the gene ends were 4 bases for V and 0 bases for J; bases not matched to a gene: 15. Per germline, CDR1 SGHDT and CDR2 YYEEEE. The CDR3 spells CASSPLRDRVFPNYGYTF. Written as DNA, the CDR3 is TGTGCCAGCAGCCCCCTCCGGGACAGAGTTTTTCCTAACTATGGCTACACCTTC.

V usage is TRBV10-3 and J usage is TRBJ1-4; D gene unclear. Germline CDR1 and CDR2: ENHRY and SYGVKD. The CDR3 spans 14 residues. Trimming cost V 0 bases and J 8 bases, with 10 bases left between them. DNA for the CDR3: TGTGCCATCAGTGAGTCGCGGGGTCGGGAAAAACTGTTTTTT. Translating it yields CAISESRGREKLFF.

CDR3 in amino acids: CASSLVGQVPYHNSPLHF. The CDR3 region has the DNA TGTGCCAGCAGCTTGGTGGGACAGGTACCCTACCATAATTCACCCCTCCACTTT. The chain has TRBV5-4 and TRBJ1-6; TRBD1 matches at 8 bases. The junction had 10 bases not matched to a gene; V was cut back by 0 bases and J by 5 bases. Germline lookup yields CDR1 SGHNT and CDR2 YYREEE (reference sequence). The CDR3 extends over 18 amino acids.

V and J are TRBV9 and TRBJ2-1; TRBD2 agrees at 10 bases. After removal of 4 bases from V and 8 bases from J, the junction contained 9 bases not matched to a gene. The CDR3 consists of 15 residues. Germline V gives CDR1 SGDLS, CDR2 YYNGEE. CDR3 sequence (DNA): TGTGCCAGCAGCCTTGGGGCTAGCGGGGGATATGAGCAGTTCTTC. This translates into CASSLGASGGYEQFF.

The V gene is TRBV18, the J gene TRBJ1-3; D is unclear. This CDR3 has 15 residues. V shed 3 bases and J shed 4 bases, with 13 bases lying between them. Germline V gives CDR1 KGHSH, CDR2 LQKENI. The CDR3 here is CASSPPSSYGNTIYF. The CDR3 DNA is TGTGCCAGCTCACCCCCGAGCTCTTACGGAAACACCATATATTTT. The variable domain in full, with the rest retrieved from reference TRBV18 and TRBJ1-3, is NAGVMQNPRHLVRRRGQEARLRCSPMKGHSHVYWYRQLPEEGLKFMVYLQKENIIDESGMPKERFSAEFPKEGPSILRIQQVVRGDSAAYFCASSPPSSYGNTIYFGEGSWLTVV.

J is TRBJ1-5 and V is TRBV3-1 (or the pseudogene TRBV3-2); D is unresolved. From germline, CDR1 is LGHDT and CDR2 YNNKEL (reference sequence). Deletions cut 1 base from V and 3 bases from J, with 4 bases between. The CDR3 extends over 13 amino acids. The CDR3 nucleotides are TGTGCCAGCAGCCAAGGACTCAATCAGCCCCAGCATTTT. Translating it yields CASSQGLNQPQHF.

The rearrangement joins TRBV5-5 to TRBJ2-3; tentatively, D is TRBD2 (6 bases). Per germline, CDR1 SGHKS and CDR2 YYEKEE (reference sequence). V was trimmed by 0 bases and J by 1 base, leaving 12 bases between them. The CDR3 contains 16 residues. CDR3 amino acids: CASSLGWGVGTDTQYF. In DNA form, the CDR3 reads TGTGCCAGCAGCTTGGGATGGGGGGTGGGCACAGATACGCAGTATTTT. The full variable domain, its missing parts supplied by reference TRBV5-5 and TRBJ2-3, is DAGVTQSPTHLIKTRGQQVTLRCSPISGHKSVSWYQQVLGQGPQFIFQYYEKEERGRGNFPDRFSARQFPNYSSELNVNALLLGDSALYLCASSLGWGVGTDTQYFGPGTRLTVL.

The sample holds one count of this clone. V usage is TRBV24-1 and J usage is TRBJ2-2, with D possibly matching TRBD2 (5 bases). This CDR3 is 12 amino acids long. Trimming removed 8 bases at V and 7 bases at J, with 10 bases between. The germline CDR1 and CDR2 sequences are KGHDR and SFDVKD. CDR3 sequence reads: CATNRGNGELFF. CDR3 DNA: TGTGCCACCAACCGGGGAAACGGGGAGCTGTTTTTT.

The chain combines TRBV30 with TRBJ1-6; no definite D call. This CDR3 region has 13 residues. V was clipped by 2 bases and J by 4 bases, with 6 bases between them. Germline V lookup: CDR1 GTSNPN, CDR2 SVGIG (reference sequence). The CDR3 bases are TGTGCCTGGAGTCGAGCTTATAATTCACCCCTCCACTTT. Amino acid sequence: CAWSRAYNSPLHF.

V gene TRBV7-9 combines with J gene TRBJ1-1, with D hard to call. This CDR3 region has 13 residues. The germline V gene has CDR1 SEHNR and CDR2 FQNEAQ (reference sequence). V was shortened by 5 bases and J by 3 bases, with 10 bases between the two germline ends. CDR3: CASSPSQYTEAFF. In DNA, the CDR3 is TGTGCCAGCAGCCCCAGTCAGTACACTGAAGCTTTCTTT.

The J gene is TRBJ1-5, the V gene TRBV6-1; D might be TRBD1 (5 bases). V lost 2 bases and J 4 bases, leaving 12 bases between the germline ends. This CDR3 comprises 15 residues. The germline CDR1 and CDR2 sequences are MNHNS and SASEGT. CDR3 protein: CASSEIVDKNQPQHF. As DNA, the CDR3 is TGTGCCAGCAGTGAAATTGTGGACAAGAATCAGCCCCAGCATTTT.

Note on this clone: Different DNA sequences within this sample yield the same CDR3. The chain uses TRBV5-6 and TRBJ2-7; D may be TRBD2 (5 bases). V was shortened by 2 bases and J by 4 bases, with 7 bases between the two germline ends. CDR1 is SGHDT and CDR2 is YYEEEE in the germline V gene. The CDR3 contains 12 residues. In DNA form, the CDR3 reads TGTGCCAGCAGCTTAGGAGGTTACGAGCAGTACTTC. Its protein is CASSLGGYEQYF.

The chain links TRBV28 to TRBJ2-6; TRBD2 matches 8 bases. The CDR3 runs to 17 residues. After removal of 2 bases from V and 0 bases from J, the junction contained 3 bases not matched to a gene. CDR1 is MDHEN, CDR2 SYDVKM, per germline. CDR3 bases: TGTGCCAGCAGTTTACTCGGGGGGGCCTCTGGGGCCAACGTCCTGACTTTC. This translates into CASSLLGGASGANVLTF.

V and J are TRBV5-5 and TRBJ1-1, with D perhaps TRBD1 (6 bases). The CDR3 covers 13 residues. The V gene lost 4 bases and the J gene lost 1 base, with 8 bases spanning the gap. Germline CDR1 reads SGHKS; CDR2 reads YYEKEE (reference sequence). This chain's CDR3 is CASSTRGNTEAFF. The DNA for the CDR3 is TGTGCCAGCAGCACCAGGGGGAACACTGAAGCTTTCTTT.

This clone was seen only a few times. The chain is built from TRBV24-1 and TRBJ2-2, with D tentatively TRBD1 (5 bases). The V gene's germline CDR1 is KGHDR and CDR2 SFDVKD. V dropped 3 bases and J dropped 2 bases, with 9 bases sitting between them. This CDR3 spans 15 amino acids. The CDR3 DNA reads as TGTGCCACCAGTGATGTGACAGTCAACACCGGGGAGCTGTTTTTT. Protein product: CATSDVTVNTGELFF.

The chain links TRBV5-1 to TRBJ1-1; unclear D gene. From germline, CDR1 is SGHRS and CDR2 YFSETQ. The V and J ends lost 4 bases and 1 base respectively, with 8 bases between them. This CDR3 is 13 amino acids long. The CDR3 coding sequence is TGCGCCAGCAGCGCAACCAGGAACACTGAAGCTTTCTTT. Translating gives CASSATRNTEAFF.

V gene TRBV5-1 combines with J gene TRBJ2-3; no firm D call. The germline CDR1 and CDR2 sequences are SGHRS and YFSETQ. With 8 bases removed from V and 5 bases from J, the gap between germline ends came to 9 bases. The CDR3 is 11 residues long. CDR3 bases: TGCGCCAGTGAGTCCGGAGATACGCAGTATTTT. Its protein is CASESGDTQYF.

The V and J genes are TRBV19 and TRBJ2-2; no definite D call. Trimming shortened V by 5 bases and J by 5 bases, and 12 bases separated the two germline ends. Germline CDR1 and CDR2: LNHDA and SQIVND (reference sequence). The CDR3 loop spans 14 amino acids. CDR3 bases: TGTGCCAGTAGTCAACCCGAGGAGACCGGGGAGCTGTTTTTT. This sequence encodes CASSQPEETGELFF.

The chain carries TRBV28 and TRBJ1-2; 8 positions match TRBD1. This CDR3 comprises 13 residues. J was trimmed by 6 bases and V by 7 bases; bases with no gene match: 7. Germline assignment: CDR1 MDHEN and CDR2 SYDVKM. CDR3 nucleotide sequence: TGTGCCAGCATCTTAGGACAGGGCAATGGCTACACCTTC. Translation gives CASILGQGNGYTF.

The chain is built from TRBV9 and TRBJ1-4; D not certain. This CDR3 has 16 amino acids. Germline CDR1 and CDR2: SGDLS and YYNGEE. Trimming stripped 0 bases from V and 8 bases from J, with 17 bases between. This CDR3 is CASSVGWRNSGEKLFF. In DNA, the CDR3 is TGTGCCAGCAGCGTAGGATGGAGGAACAGTGGGGAAAAACTGTTTTTT.